This T cell receptor beta chain was recorded in a study of CD8+CD57+ T cells in acquired aplastic anemia. Study-level information: Sorted cells (CD4+ and CD8+) yielded DNA amounts that averaged about 3.4 ug.

The TCR beta profiling, which covered VDJ combination and CDR3 sequence, was carried out using genomic DNA as the template. TCRdb recomputed calls from the reads with MiXCR, one row per CDR3 protein. The repertoire has about 120,000 distinct CDR3 sequences, 50% to 60% of them found once; the top ten carry about 31%. V lost 5 bases to trimming and J lost 2 bases, with 13 bases between them. The germline V gene has CDR1 SGHVS and CDR2 FNYEAQ. CDR3 length equals 15 residues. Those patients picked for sequencing had displayed CD8+CD57+ cell expansion on flow cytometry. No therapy had been given to the patients at the time of blood sampling.

The source material was sorted CD4+, CD8+, or CD8+CD57+ T cells (not recorded which) from PBMCs. The TCR originated in a human donor with aplastic anemia. The rearrangement links TRBV7-6 to TRBJ2-1; a weak D match, TRBD1 (5 bases). The CDR3, as DNA: TGTGCCAGCAGCCCTGGGGCAGCCCCCTACAATGAGCAGTTCTTC. It codes for CASSPGAAPYNEQFF. Variable domain in full (rest from reference TRBV7-6 and TRBJ2-1): GAGVSQSPRYKVTKRGQDVALRCDPISGHVSLYWYRQALGQGPEFLTYFNYEAQQDKSGLPNDRFSAERPEGSISTLTIQRTEQRDSAMYRCASSPGAAPYNEQFFGPGTRLTVL.